This T cell receptor beta chain was retrieved from a study of blood T cells in healthy people across ages. This clonotype was seen at least ten times. Drawing of peripheral blood yielded roughly 10 milliliters from each donor. A second PCR of roughly 7 to 11 cycles used a sample-barcoded 5' primer and a J-beta primer mix. Every sample gave at least 3 million paired-end reads containing CDR3. A single record per CDR3 protein comes from TCRdb applying MiXCR to the 5' RACE reads. Of under 2 million distinct CDR3 sequences listed, almost 35% are singletons. V was pared by 1 base and J by 1 base, with 4 bases between. This CDR3 region has 13 residues. Germline-derived CDR1 and CDR2 are MGHRA and YSYEKL.

The clonotype originates from a woman aged 25 to 39 in good health. The sample taken for sequencing was blood. The chain is built from TRBV4-1 and TRBJ2-5; D gene unclear. CDR3 nucleotides: TGCGCCAGCAGCCAAGTTATCCAAGAGACCCAGTACTTC. Its translation is CASSQVIQETQYF.